The entry that follows covers one T cell receptor (beta chain) sequence. Its specificity is not known. V dropped 0 bases and J dropped 5 bases, with 17 bases sitting between them. The CDR3 has 17 amino acids. Germline assignment: CDR1 SGHKS and CDR2 YYEKEE (reference sequence). Adult donors, all healthy and HIV-negative, had no recent acute infections or vaccinations. This record belongs to a study of shared clonotypes between healthy human individuals. General study points: Non-shared clonotypes were found to have lower generation probabilities than the clonotypes that were shared by all four of the sorted-subset donors. For naive CD4 cells, around 5% of clonotypes were shared across several donors.

Replicate PCRs run on sorted subsets employed roughly 180 ng DNA, tens of thousands of T cell genomes. The method was immunoSEQ multiplex PCR; TCRdb's version includes in-frame clones alone and lacks a portion of them. The repertoire consists of roughly 2 million clones, with 95% occurring once and the leading ten covering 0.1% to 0.15%. This clonotype originated in a man between 18 and 29 years old in good health. Specimen: naive CD4+ T cells sorted from blood. Subset: CD45RA+ positively selected. The V gene is TRBV5-5, the J gene TRBJ2-2, with D perhaps matching TRBD1 (6 bases). CDR3: CASSLVTGLMGTGELFF. The CDR3 coding sequence is TGTGCCAGCAGCTTGGTGACAGGCTTAATGGGGACCGGGGAGCTGTTTTTT.